This record covers a single TCR beta chain. No antigen is known for it. These data belong to a study of cytomegalovirus exposure and HLA in healthy donors. PCR involved 60 Vbeta and 13 Jbeta primers. The table came from immunoSEQ multiplex PCR; TCRdb's copy has only in-frame clones and leaves some out. The sample shows 150,000 to 250,000 clones, 75% to 85% of them seen only once. Study-level points and caveats: The number of N-insertions in an Asian-associated ancestry cluster was reportedly below the roughly 660-donor mean in a later analysis. Researchers reported that three CMV-associated chains were confirmed in vitro as CMV antigen-specific.

This CDR3 contains 14 residues. The germline V gene encodes CDR1 WSHSY and CDR2 SAAADI. After removal of 8 bases from V and 3 bases from J, the junction contained 5 bases not matched to a gene. The sequenced sample was PBMCs. This sequence originates from a woman in her 50s in good health and CMV-seropositive. The chain couples TRBV10-2 to TRBJ2-2; the match to TRBD2 covers 8 bases. CDR3 loop: CASCTSGDTGELFF. In DNA, the CDR3 is TGCGCCAGCTGCACTAGCGGTGACACCGGGGAGCTGTTTTTT.